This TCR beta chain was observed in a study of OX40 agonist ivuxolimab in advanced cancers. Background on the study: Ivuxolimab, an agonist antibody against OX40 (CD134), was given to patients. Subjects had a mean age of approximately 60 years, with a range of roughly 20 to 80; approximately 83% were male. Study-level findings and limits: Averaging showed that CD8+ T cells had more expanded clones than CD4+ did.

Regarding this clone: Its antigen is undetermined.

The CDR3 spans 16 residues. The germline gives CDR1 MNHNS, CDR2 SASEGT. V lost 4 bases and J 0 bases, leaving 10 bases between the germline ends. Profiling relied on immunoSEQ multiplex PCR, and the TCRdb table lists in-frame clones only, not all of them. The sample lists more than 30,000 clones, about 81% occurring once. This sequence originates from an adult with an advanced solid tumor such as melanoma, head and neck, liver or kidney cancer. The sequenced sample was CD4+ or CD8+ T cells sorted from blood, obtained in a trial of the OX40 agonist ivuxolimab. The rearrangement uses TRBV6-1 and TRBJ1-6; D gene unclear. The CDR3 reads CASSVRLSSYNSPLHF. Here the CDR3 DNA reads TGTGCCAGCAGTGTCAGGTTGAGCTCCTATAATTCACCCCTCCACTTT.